These T cell receptor beta chains were read from a single sample in a study of T-cell memory formation after mild COVID-19. Each CDR3 protein gets one entry after TCRdb re-called the 5' RACE reads with MiXCR. The table lists over 55,000 distinct CDR3 sequences, 9% to 15% of them singletons, with about 25% in the top ten. The sequencing input was PBMCs or a T cell subset sorted from them (not recorded which). The source is a man younger than 30 who had mild COVID-19 (a few samples of this study predate the infection). Cell type and time point are not known. The conserved cysteine and the conserved F or W are not part of the CDR3 here. Expanded clones are given a class, and other clones once, few, many or no size at all.

j_call: TRBJ2-2
cdr3_length: 16
clone_size: many
v_call: TRBV4-3
cdr3_aa: ASSQDTRAAGRVGELF

j_call: TRBJ1-1
cdr3_length: 15
clone_size: many
v_call: TRBV7-9
cdr3_aa: ASSKGTGTGGLGEAF

j_call: TRBJ2-1
cdr3_length: 14
clone_size: .
v_call: TRBV3-1
cdr3_aa: ASSGTQRGEKDEQF

j_call: TRBJ2-3
cdr3_length: 12
clone_size: few
v_call: TRBV27
cdr3_aa: ASSTTGVADTQY

j_call: TRBJ2-4
cdr3_length: 12
clone_size: .
v_call: TRBV7-3
cdr3_aa: ASSLTGGRDIQY

j_call: TRBJ1-1
cdr3_length: 12
clone_size: medium-sized
v_call: TRBV19
cdr3_aa: ASRSAGPYTEAF

j_call: TRBJ2-3
cdr3_length: 15
clone_size: medium-sized
v_call: TRBV7-9
cdr3_aa: ASSFTRLAGSTDTQY

j_call: TRBJ2-7
cdr3_length: 11
clone_size: once
v_call: TRBV20-1
cdr3_aa: SASQIHHNEQY

j_call: TRBJ2-3
cdr3_length: 13
clone_size: few
v_call: TRBV11-2
cdr3_aa: ASSSGTSGADTQY

j_call: TRBJ1-5
cdr3_length: 13
clone_size: .
v_call: TRBV5-6
cdr3_aa: ASSTYQAEDQPQH

j_call: TRBJ2-5
cdr3_length: 13
clone_size: few
v_call: TRBV7-2
cdr3_aa: ASSPIGERGETQY

j_call: TRBJ2-7
cdr3_length: 10
clone_size: .
v_call: TRBV3-1
cdr3_aa: ASSQDRHEQY

j_call: TRBJ1-2
cdr3_length: 11
clone_size: many
v_call: TRBV13
cdr3_aa: ASSLGTGGGYT

j_call: TRBJ2-3
cdr3_length: 13
clone_size: .
v_call: TRBV12-3/TRBV12-4
cdr3_aa: ASSFLTSGGDTQY

j_call: TRBJ2-1
cdr3_length: 14
clone_size: many
v_call: TRBV20-1
cdr3_aa: SARGLAGDSYNEQF

j_call: TRBJ2-7
cdr3_length: 11
clone_size: few
v_call: TRBV7-9
cdr3_aa: ASNHFRCQVQY

j_call: TRBJ2-5
cdr3_length: 10
clone_size: once
v_call: TRBV20-1
cdr3_aa: SAKLSTETQY

j_call: TRBJ2-7
cdr3_length: 12
clone_size: .
v_call: TRBV12-3/TRBV12-4
cdr3_aa: ASSFPGPGREQY